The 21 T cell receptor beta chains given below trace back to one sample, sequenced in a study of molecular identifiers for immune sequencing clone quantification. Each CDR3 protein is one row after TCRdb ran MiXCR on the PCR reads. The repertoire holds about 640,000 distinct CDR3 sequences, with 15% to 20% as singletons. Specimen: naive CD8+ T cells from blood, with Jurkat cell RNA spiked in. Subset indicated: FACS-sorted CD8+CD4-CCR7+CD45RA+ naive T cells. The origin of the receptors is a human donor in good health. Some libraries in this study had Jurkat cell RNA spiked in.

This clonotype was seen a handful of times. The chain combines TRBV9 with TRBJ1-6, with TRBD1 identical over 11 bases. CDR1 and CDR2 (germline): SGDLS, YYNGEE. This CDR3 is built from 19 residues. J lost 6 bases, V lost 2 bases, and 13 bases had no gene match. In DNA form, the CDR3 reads TGTGCCAGCAGCGTTAACCCAGGACAGGGGGCTCTTTTTAATTCACCCCTCCACTTT. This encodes CASSVNPGQGALFNSPLHF.

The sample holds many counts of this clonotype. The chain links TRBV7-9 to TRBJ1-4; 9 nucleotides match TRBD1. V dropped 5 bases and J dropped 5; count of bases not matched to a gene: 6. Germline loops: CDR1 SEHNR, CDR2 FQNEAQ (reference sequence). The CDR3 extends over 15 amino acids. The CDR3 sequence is CASSPPDRGNEKLFF. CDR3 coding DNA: TGTGCCAGCAGCCCCCCCGACAGGGGGAATGAAAAACTGTTTTTT. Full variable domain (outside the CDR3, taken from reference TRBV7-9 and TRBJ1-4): DTGVSQNPRHKITKRGQNVTFRCDPISEHNRLYWYRQTLGQGPEFLTYFQNEAQLEKSRLLSDRFSAERPKGSFSTLEIQRTEQGDSAMYLCASSPPDRGNEKLFFGSGTQLSVL.

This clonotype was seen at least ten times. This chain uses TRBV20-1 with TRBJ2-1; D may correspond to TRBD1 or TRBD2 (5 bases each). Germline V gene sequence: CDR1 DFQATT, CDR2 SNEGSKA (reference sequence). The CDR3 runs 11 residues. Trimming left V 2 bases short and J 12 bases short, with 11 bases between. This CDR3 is CSARRDLLQFF. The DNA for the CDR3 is TGCAGTGCTAGAAGGGACCTTTTGCAGTTCTTC.

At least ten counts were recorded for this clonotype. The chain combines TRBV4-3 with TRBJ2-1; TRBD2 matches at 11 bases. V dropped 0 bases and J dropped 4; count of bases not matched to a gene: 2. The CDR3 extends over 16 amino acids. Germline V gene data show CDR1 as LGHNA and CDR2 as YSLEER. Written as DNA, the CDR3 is TGCGCCAGCAGCCAAGATGGACTAGCGGGTTACAATGAGCAGTTCTTC. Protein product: CASSQDGLAGYNEQFF.

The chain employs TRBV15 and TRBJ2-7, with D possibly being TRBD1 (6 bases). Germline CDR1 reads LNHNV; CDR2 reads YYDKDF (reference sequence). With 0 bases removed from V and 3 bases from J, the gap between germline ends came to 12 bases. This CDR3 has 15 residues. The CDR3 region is CATSRDAWGLYEQYF. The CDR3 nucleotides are TGTGCCACCAGCAGAGATGCTTGGGGGCTCTACGAGCAGTACTTC.

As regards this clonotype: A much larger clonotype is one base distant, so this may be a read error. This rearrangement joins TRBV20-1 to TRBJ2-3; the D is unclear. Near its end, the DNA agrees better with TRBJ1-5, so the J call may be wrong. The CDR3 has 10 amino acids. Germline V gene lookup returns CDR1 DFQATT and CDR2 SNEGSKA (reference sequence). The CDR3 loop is CSARVDTQHF. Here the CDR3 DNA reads TGCAGTGCTAGAGTAGATACGCAGCATTTT.

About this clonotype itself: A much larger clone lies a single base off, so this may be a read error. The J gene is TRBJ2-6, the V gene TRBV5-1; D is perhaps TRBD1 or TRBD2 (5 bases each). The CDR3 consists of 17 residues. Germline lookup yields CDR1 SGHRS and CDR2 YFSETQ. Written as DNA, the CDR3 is TGCGCCAGCAGCTCTGGAGCGGAGAGCTCTGGGGCCGACGTCCTGACTTTC. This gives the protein CASSSGAESSGADVLTF.

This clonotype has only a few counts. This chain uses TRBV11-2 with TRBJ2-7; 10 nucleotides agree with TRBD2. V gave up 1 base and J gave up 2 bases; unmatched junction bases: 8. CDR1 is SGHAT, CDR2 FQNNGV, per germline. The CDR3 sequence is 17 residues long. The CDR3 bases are TGTGCCAGCAGCTTAGGGACTAGCGGTTATCTGACCTACGAGCAGTACTTC. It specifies CASSLGTSGYLTYEQYF.

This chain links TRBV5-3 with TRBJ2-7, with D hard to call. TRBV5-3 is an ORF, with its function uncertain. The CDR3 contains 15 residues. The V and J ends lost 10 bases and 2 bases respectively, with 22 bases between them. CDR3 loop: CAGTEIPPKTYEQYF. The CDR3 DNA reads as TGTGCCGGCACCGAAATCCCCCCTAAGACCTACGAGCAGTACTTC.

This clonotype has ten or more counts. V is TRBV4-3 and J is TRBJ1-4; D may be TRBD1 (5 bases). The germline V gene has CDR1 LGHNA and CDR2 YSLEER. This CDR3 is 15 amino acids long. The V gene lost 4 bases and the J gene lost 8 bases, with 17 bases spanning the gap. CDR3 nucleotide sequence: TGCGCCAGCAGCCGCACCGGGACTCTATTCGAAAAACTGTTTTTT. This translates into CASSRTGTLFEKLFF.

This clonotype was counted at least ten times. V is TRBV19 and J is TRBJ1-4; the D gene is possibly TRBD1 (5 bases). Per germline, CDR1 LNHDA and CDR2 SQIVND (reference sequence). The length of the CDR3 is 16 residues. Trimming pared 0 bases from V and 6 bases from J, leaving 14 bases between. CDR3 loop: CASSIDSGGEDEKLFF. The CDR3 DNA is TGTGCCAGTAGTATAGATAGCGGGGGTGAAGATGAAAAACTGTTTTTT.

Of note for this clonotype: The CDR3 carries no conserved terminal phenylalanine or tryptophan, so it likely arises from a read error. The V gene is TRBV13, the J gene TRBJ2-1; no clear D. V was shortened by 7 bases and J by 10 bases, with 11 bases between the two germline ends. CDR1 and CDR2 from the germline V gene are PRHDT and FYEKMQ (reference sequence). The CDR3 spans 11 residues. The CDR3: CASTLVGEQFS. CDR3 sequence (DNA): TGTGCCAGCACCCTAGTCGGGGAGCAGTTCTCC.

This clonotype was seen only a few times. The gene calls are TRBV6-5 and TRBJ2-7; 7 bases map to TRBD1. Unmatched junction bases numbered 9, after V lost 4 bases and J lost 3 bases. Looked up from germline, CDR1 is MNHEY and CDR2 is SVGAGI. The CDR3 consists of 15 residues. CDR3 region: CASSWTGTDRYEQYF. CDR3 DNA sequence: TGTGCCAGCAGTTGGACCGGGACAGATCGCTACGAGCAGTACTTC.

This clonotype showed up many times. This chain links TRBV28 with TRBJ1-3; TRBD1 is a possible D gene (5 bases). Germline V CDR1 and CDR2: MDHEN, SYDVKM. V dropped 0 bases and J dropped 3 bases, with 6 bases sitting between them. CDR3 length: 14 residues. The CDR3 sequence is CASSLWGLGNTIYF. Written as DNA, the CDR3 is TGTGCCAGCAGTTTATGGGGGCTTGGAAACACCATATATTTT.

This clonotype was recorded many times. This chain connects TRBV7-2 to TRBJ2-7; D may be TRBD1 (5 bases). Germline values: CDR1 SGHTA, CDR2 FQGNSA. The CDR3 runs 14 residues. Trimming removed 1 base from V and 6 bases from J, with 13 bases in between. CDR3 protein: CASSLGGRGGEQYF. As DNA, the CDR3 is TGTGCCAGCAGCTTAGGGGGTAGGGGTGGCGAGCAGTACTTC.

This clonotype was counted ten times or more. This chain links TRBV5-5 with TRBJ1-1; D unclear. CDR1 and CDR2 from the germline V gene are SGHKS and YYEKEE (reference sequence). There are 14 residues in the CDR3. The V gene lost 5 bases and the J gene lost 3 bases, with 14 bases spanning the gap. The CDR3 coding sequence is TGTGCCAGCAGTCCAGGCACTCGGGACACTGAAGCTTTCTTT. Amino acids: CASSPGTRDTEAFF.

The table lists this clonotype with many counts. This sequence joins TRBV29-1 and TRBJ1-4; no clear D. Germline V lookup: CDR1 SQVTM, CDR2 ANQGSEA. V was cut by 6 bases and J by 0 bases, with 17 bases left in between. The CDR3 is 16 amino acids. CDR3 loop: CSVGDPDLATNEKLFF. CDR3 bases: TGCAGCGTGGGAGACCCTGACTTGGCAACTAATGAAAAACTGTTTTTT.

CDR3 nucleotides: TGTGCCAGTCTAAGGGGAGGAAAACTGTTTTTT. The encoded protein is CASLRGGKLFF. The chain is built from TRBV19 and TRBJ1-4, with D possibly being TRBD1 (5 bases). Per the germline V gene, CDR1 is LNHDA and CDR2 is SQIVND (reference sequence). V lost 8 bases, J lost 10 bases, and 11 bases lay in between. There are 11 residues in the CDR3.

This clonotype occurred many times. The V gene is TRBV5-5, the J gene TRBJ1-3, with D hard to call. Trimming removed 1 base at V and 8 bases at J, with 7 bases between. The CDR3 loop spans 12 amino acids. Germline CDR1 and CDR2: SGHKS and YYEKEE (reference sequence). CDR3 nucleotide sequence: TGTGCCAGCAGCTTGTACGTGGACACCATATATTTT. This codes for CASSLYVDTIYF.

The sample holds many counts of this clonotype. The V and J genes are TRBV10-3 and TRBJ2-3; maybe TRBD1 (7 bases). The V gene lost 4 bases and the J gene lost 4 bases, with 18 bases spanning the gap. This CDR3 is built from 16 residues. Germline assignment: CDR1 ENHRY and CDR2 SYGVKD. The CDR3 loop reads CAISAHGQGEADTQYF. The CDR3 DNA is TGTGCCATCAGTGCCCATGGGCAGGGGGAGGCAGATACGCAGTATTTT.

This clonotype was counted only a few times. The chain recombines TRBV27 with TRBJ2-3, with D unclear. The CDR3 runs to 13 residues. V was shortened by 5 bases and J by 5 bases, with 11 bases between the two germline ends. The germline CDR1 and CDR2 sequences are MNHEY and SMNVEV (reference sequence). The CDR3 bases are TGTGCCAGCAGTCTTTCCTCTCAAGATACGCAGTATTTT. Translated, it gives CASSLSSQDTQYF.